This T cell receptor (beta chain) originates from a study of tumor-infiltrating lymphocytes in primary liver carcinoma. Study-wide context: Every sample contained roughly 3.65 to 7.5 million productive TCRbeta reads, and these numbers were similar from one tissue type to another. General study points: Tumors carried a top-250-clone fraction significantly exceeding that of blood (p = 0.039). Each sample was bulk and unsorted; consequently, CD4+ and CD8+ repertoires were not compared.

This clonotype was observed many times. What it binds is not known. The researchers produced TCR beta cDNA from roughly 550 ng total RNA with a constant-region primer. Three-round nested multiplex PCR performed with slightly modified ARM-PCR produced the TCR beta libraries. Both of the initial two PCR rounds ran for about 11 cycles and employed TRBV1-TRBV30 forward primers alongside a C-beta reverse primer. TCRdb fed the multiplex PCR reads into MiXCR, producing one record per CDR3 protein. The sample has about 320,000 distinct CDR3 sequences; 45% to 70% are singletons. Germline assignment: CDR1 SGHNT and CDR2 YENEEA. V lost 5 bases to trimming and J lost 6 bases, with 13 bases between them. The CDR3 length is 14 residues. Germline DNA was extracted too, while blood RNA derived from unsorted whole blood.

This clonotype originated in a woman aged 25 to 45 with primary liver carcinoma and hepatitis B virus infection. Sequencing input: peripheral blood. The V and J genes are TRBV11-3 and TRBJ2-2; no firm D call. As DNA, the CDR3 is TGTGCCAGCAGCCCGACCCGATCCCCCGGGGAGCTGTTTTTT. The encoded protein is CASSPTRSPGELFF.